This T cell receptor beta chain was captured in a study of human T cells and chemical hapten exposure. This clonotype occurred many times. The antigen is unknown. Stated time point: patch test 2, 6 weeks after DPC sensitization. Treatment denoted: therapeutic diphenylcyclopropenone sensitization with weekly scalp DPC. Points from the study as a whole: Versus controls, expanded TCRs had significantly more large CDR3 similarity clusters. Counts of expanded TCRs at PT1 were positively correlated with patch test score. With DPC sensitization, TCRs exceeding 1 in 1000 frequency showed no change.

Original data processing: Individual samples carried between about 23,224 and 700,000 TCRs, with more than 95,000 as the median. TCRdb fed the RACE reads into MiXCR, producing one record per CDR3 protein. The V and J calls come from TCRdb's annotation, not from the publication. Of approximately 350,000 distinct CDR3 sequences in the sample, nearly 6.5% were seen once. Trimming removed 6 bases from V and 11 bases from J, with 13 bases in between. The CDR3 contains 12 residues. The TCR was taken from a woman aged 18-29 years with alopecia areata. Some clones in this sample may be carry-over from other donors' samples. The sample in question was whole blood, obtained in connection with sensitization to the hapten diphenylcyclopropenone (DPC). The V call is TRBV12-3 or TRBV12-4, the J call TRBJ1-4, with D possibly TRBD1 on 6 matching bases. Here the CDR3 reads CASRVTGQKLFF. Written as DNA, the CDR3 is TGTGCCAGCAGGGTTACAGGGCAGAAACTGTTTTTT.